The entry that follows covers one T cell receptor beta chain sequence. Its specificity is not known. The data originate from a study of shared clonotypes between healthy human individuals. Germline CDR1 reads KGHSH; CDR2 reads LQKENI. This CDR3 has 15 residues. V was trimmed by 0 bases and J by 3 bases, leaving 11 bases between them. HIV-negative, healthy adults without recent acute infections or vaccinations were the donors. Among the donors, all were Caucasian adults who lived in Nashville, Tennessee. Libraries were prepared by immunoSEQ multiplex PCR; TCRdb keeps only in-frame clonotypes and omits some of them. The sample gives nearly 1 million clones, 76% of which show up once; around 1.5% is in the top ten. The study's findings and limits: Generally, naive subsets came out with larger estimated richness than memory subsets. Rarefaction showed that sequencing of sorted subsets was incomplete (despite large depth).

Sequencing used memory CD4+ T cells sorted from blood. The subset is: CD45RA-negative fraction. This clonotype was obtained from a man between 18 and 29 years old in good health. V usage is TRBV18 and J usage is TRBJ1-1; possibly TRBD1 for D (6 bases). This chain's CDR3 is CASSPPAQGYTEAFF. The CDR3 DNA reads as TGTGCCAGCTCACCACCGGCCCAGGGGTACACTGAAGCTTTCTTT.